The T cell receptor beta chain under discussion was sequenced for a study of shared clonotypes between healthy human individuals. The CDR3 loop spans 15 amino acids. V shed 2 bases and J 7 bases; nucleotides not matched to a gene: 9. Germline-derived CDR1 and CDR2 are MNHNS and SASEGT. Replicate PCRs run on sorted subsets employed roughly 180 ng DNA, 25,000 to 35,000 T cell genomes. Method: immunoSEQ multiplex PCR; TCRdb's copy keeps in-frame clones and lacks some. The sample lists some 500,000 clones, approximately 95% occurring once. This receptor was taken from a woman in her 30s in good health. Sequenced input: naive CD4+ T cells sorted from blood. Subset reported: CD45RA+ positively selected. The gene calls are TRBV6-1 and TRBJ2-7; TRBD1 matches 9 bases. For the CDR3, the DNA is TGTGCCAGCAGTGAATCCGGGACAGGGTGGGAAGAGCAGTACTTC. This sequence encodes CASSESGTGWEEQYF.